This T cell receptor beta chain was observed in a study of T cell responses to AZD1222 COVID-19 vaccine. Study results and caveats: Reportedly, nearly half of unique spike TCRs recognized epitopes outside B.1.351/B.1.1.7 mutations.

Worth noting for this clone: Its antigen is unidentified.

Germline V gene sequence: CDR1 MGHRA, CDR2 YSYEKL. CDR3 length: 15 amino acids. The germline V and J ends were trimmed by 1 base and 5 bases, with 11 bases remaining between them. Assay used: immunoSEQ multiplex PCR; TCRdb lists only in-frame clones, some missing. Of approximately 130,000 clones in the sample, nearly 95% were seen once. This chain links TRBV4-1 with TRBJ1-4; the D is unclear. The TCR was taken from an adult in good health. The starting material was peripheral blood, obtained on day 0 of AZD1222 vaccination. The CDR3 sequence: CASSQGGRTNEKLFF. DNA for the CDR3: TGCGCCAGCAGCCAAGGAGGCAGGACCAATGAAAAACTGTTTTTT.